These 21 T cell receptor beta chains were sequenced from one sample in a study of siplizumab effects on memory and regulatory T cells. Sequencing used immunoSEQ multiplex PCR; TCRdb keeps in-frame clones, though not all of them. The table shows about 100,000 clones, with about 93% occurring only once. Sequencing was performed on Tregs sorted from blood. The receptors were sampled from a human donor in good health.

This chain joins TRBV2 and TRBJ2-2, with D perhaps TRBD2 (6 bases). CDR1 and CDR2 from the germline V gene are SNHLY and FYNNEI. The CDR3 has 11 amino acids. V was trimmed by 8 bases and J by 5 bases, leaving 6 bases between them. The CDR3 bases are TGTGCCAGCGGGGGGACCGGGGAGCTGTTTTTT. Translating it yields CASGGTGELFF.

The V call is TRBV7-9, the J call TRBJ2-2; D is ambiguous. The CDR3 runs to 15 residues. V was cut by 4 bases and J by 4 bases, with 13 bases left in between. Per germline, CDR1 SEHNR and CDR2 FQNEAQ (reference sequence). The DNA of the CDR3 is TGTGCCAGCAGCTCAGAACTTCAGGTCACCGGGGAGCTGTTTTTT. Translation: CASSSELQVTGELFF.

The V call is TRBV19, the J call TRBJ2-4; 8 bases line up with TRBD2. This CDR3 is 14 amino acids long. Germline V gene lookup returns CDR1 LNHDA and CDR2 SQIVND (reference sequence). With 4 bases clipped from V and 7 bases from J, the junction kept 6 bases outside the gene matches. CDR3 protein: CASSTTSGSNIQYF. CDR3 DNA sequence: TGTGCCAGTAGTACGACGAGCGGGAGCAACATTCAGTACTTC.

This clone has a single count. The chain is built from TRBV14 and TRBJ2-5; perhaps TRBD2 as D (6 bases). Germline CDR1 and CDR2: SGHDN and FVKESK. Deletions cut 0 bases from V and 2 bases from J, with 10 bases between. This CDR3 has 15 residues. The CDR3 sequence is CASSQDLTRQETQYF. The CDR3 nucleotides read TGTGCCAGCAGCCAAGATTTGACTAGACAAGAGACCCAGTACTTC.

This rearrangement joins TRBV15 to TRBJ1-4; no reliable D call. Trimming took off 1 base at V and 8 bases at J, with 14 bases between the two ends. The CDR3 sequence is 15 residues long. The germline V gene has CDR1 LNHNV and CDR2 YYDKDF (reference sequence). The CDR3 loop reads CATSRGRAAGEKLFF. CDR3 in DNA: TGTGCCACCAGCAGAGGACGGGCGGCAGGAGAAAAACTGTTTTTT.

The chain joins TRBV11-2 to TRBJ2-2; the D gene is possibly TRBD2 (5 bases). The length of the CDR3 is 16 residues. The V gene's germline CDR1 is SGHAT and CDR2 FQNNGV. Trimming took off 1 base at V and 4 bases at J, with 13 bases between the two ends. For the CDR3, the DNA is TGTGCCAGCAGCTTAGCGGCGCTAGCTGCCACCGGGGAGCTGTTTTTT. Its protein is CASSLAALAATGELFF.

The rearrangement links TRBV19 to TRBJ2-1, with unresolved D. From germline, CDR1 is LNHDA and CDR2 SQIVND (reference sequence). The CDR3 has 15 amino acids. The V end lost 5 bases, the J end lost 3 bases, and 14 bases lay between the germline ends. The CDR3 nucleotides read TGTGCCAGTAGTGGCCCCCCGGTCAGCTACAATGAGCAGTTCTTC. It codes for CASSGPPVSYNEQFF.

V usage is TRBV5-1 and J usage is TRBJ1-6, with unresolved D. V lost 4 bases to trimming and J lost 6 bases, with 20 bases between them. The CDR3 extends over 17 amino acids. Looked up from germline, CDR1 is SGHRS and CDR2 is YFSETQ. CDR3 DNA sequence: TGCGCCAGCAGCCACACAGCTTACCCGGCAATTAATTCACCCCTCCACTTT. Protein sequence: CASSHTAYPAINSPLHF.

The chain recombines TRBV7-9 with TRBJ2-2, with 7 positions matching TRBD1. The CDR3 is 13 residues long. The V gene's germline CDR1 is SEHNR and CDR2 FQNEAQ (reference sequence). The junction had 4 bases not matched to a gene; V was cut back by 6 bases and J by 6 bases. CDR3 sequence: CASRPTGAGELFF. The CDR3 coding sequence is TGTGCCAGCAGACCTACAGGGGCCGGGGAGCTGTTTTTT.

The chain joins TRBV11-3 to TRBJ2-3; D is possibly TRBD2 (5 bases). Germline V gene lookup returns CDR1 SGHNT and CDR2 YENEEA. The ends were cut back, 4 bases at V and 7 bases at J, with 12 bases in the middle. The CDR3 has 13 residues. The CDR3 DNA is TGTGCCAGCAGCTCCGAGGGAATGAATACGCAGTATTTT. Residues: CASSSEGMNTQYF.

CDR3 bases: TGCGCCAGCAGCCAAGATAGGCTAGGGATCCACAAGTTCTTC. Protein: CASSQDRLGIHKFF. This chain joins TRBV4-1 and TRBJ2-1; no definite D call. CDR3 length equals 14 residues. Germline V gene data show CDR1 as MGHRA and CDR2 as YSYEKL. V was shortened by 0 bases and J by 14 bases, with 17 bases between the two germline ends.

The chain joins TRBV9 to TRBJ1-1, with D unresolved. Germline CDR1 is SGDLS and CDR2 is YYNGEE. This CDR3 has 12 amino acids. Trimming removed 7 bases from V and 1 base from J, with 8 bases in between. CDR3 amino acids: CASGGGNTEAFF. The CDR3 nucleotides are TGTGCCAGCGGCGGCGGGAACACTGAAGCTTTCTTT. The full variable domain, completed using reference TRBV9 and TRBJ1-1, is DSGVTQTPKHLITATGQRVTLRCSPRSGDLSVYWYQQSLDQGLQFLIQYYNGEERAKGNILERFSAQQFPDLHSELNLSSLELGDSALYFCASGGGNTEAFFGQGTRLTVV.

The chain recombines TRBV6-6 with TRBJ1-2; 7 bases map to TRBD1. V was clipped by 7 bases and J by 4 bases; unmatched bases: 15. The CDR3 covers 16 residues. CDR1 is MNHNY and CDR2 is SVGAGI in the germline V gene (reference sequence). The CDR3 is CASNMGQTFLSYGYTF. CDR3 nucleotide sequence: TGTGCCAGCAATATGGGACAGACCTTTCTATCCTATGGCTACACCTTC.

The CDR3 DNA reads TGTGCCAGCAGCCCCGGGGTTTTCTCTGGGGCCAACGTCCTGACTTTC. This sequence encodes CASSPGVFSGANVLTF. This sequence joins TRBV9 and TRBJ2-6; tentatively, D is TRBD2 (5 bases). Trimming left V 4 bases short and J 0 bases short, with 11 bases between. In germline, CDR1 is SGDLS, CDR2 YYNGEE. The CDR3 spans 16 residues. Variable domain in full (rest from reference TRBV9 and TRBJ2-6): DSGVTQTPKHLITATGQRVTLRCSPRSGDLSVYWYQQSLDQGLQFLIQYYNGEERAKGNILERFSAQQFPDLHSELNLSSLELGDSALYFCASSPGVFSGANVLTFGAGSRLTVL.

The V call is TRBV6-1, the J call TRBJ1-5; unclear D gene. The CDR3 is 14 residues long. The germline gives CDR1 MNHNS, CDR2 SASEGT. Trimming cost V 7 bases and J 0 bases, with 10 bases left between them. CDR3 nucleotide sequence: TGTGCCAGCATGACCGGGTATAGCAATCAGCCCCAGCATTTT. Translated: CASMTGYSNQPQHF.

The rearrangement uses TRBV5-1 and TRBJ1-2, with 10 bases that match TRBD1. Germline CDR1 and CDR2: SGHRS and YFSETQ. J lost 4 bases, V lost 4 bases, and 4 bases had no gene match. CDR3 length: 14 amino acids. In DNA form, the CDR3 reads TGCGCCAGCAGCCAGGACAGGGGGTCCTATGGCTACACCTTC. Encoded protein: CASSQDRGSYGYTF.

This chain uses TRBV5-6 with TRBJ1-4; no firm D call. The V gene lost 2 bases and the J gene lost 8 bases, with 10 bases spanning the gap. The germline V gene encodes CDR1 SGHDT and CDR2 YYEEEE. The CDR3 sequence is 13 residues long. The CDR3 bases are TGTGCCAGCAGCTTCGGTGGAGGGGAAAAACTGTTTTTT. Translating gives CASSFGGGEKLFF.

V gene TRBV5-6 combines with J gene TRBJ2-5, with D maybe TRBD2 (5 bases). Germline CDR1 SGHDT, CDR2 YYEEEE. This CDR3 is built from 15 residues. The V gene lost 4 bases and the J gene lost 0 bases, with 13 bases spanning the gap. The CDR3 protein is CASSVLGRHQETQYF. The CDR3 DNA is TGTGCCAGCAGCGTACTAGGACGGCACCAAGAGACCCAGTACTTC.

The chain carries TRBV5-4 and TRBJ1-2; TRBD1 might be the D (5 bases). V lost 4 bases and J lost 7, with 20 bases in between. This CDR3 is 15 amino acids long. The germline V gene has CDR1 SGHNT and CDR2 YYREEE (reference sequence). The CDR3 bases are TGTGCCAGCAGCCCGGGTGGGGACCCTAGTGGTGGCTACACCTTC. Residues: CASSPGGDPSGGYTF.

V and J are TRBV18 and TRBJ2-5; 9 bases line up with TRBD2. V lost 2 bases to trimming and J lost 0 bases; unmatched junction nucleotides: 4. CDR3 length: 16 residues. The germline gives CDR1 KGHSH, CDR2 LQKENI. For the CDR3, the DNA is TGTGCCAGCTCACCAATGACTAGCGGATACCAAGAGACCCAGTACTTC. This gives the protein CASSPMTSGYQETQYF.

This clone came up once. The chain couples TRBV5-8 to TRBJ1-5; D is unresolved. Deletions cut 1 base from V and 5 bases from J, with 4 bases between. Germline CDR1 and CDR2: SGHTS and YDEGEE. The CDR3 spans 12 residues. The CDR3, as DNA: TGTGCCAGCAGCTTGTTGTATCAGCCCCAGCATTTT. Protein product: CASSLLYQPQHF.